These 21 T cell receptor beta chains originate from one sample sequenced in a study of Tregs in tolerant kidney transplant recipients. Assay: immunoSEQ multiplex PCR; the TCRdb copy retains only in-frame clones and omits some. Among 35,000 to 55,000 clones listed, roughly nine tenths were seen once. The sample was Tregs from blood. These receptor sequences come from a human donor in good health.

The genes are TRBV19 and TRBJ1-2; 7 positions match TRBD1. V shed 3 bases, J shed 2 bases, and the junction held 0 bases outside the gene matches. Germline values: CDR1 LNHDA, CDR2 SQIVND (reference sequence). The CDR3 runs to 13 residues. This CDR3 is CASSMTGNYGYTF. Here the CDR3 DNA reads TGTGCCAGTAGTATGACAGGGAACTATGGCTACACCTTC. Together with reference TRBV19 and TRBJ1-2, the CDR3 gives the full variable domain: DGGITQSPKYLFRKEGQNVTLSCEQNLNHDAMYWYRQDPGQGLRLIYYSQIVNDFQKGDIAEGYSVSREKKESFPLTVTSAQKNPTAFYLCASSMTGNYGYTFGSGTRLTVV.

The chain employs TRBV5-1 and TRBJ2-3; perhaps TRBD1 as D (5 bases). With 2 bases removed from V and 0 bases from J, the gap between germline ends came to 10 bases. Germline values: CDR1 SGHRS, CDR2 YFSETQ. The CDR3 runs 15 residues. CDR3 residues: CASSFGAASTDTQYF. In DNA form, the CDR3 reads TGCGCCAGCAGCTTTGGGGCAGCTAGCACAGATACGCAGTATTTT. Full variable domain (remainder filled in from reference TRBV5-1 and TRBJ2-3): KAGVTQTPRYLIKTRGQQVTLSCSPISGHRSVSWYQQTPGQGLQFLFEYFSETQRNKGNFPGRFSGRQFSNSRSEMNVSTLELGDSALYLCASSFGAASTDTQYFGPGTRLTVL.

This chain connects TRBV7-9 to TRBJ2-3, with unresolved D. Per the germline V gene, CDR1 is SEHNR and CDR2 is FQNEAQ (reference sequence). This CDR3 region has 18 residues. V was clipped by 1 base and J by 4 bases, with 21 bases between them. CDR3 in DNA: TGTGCCAGCAGCTTAGACCGTCAGGTGACACTATTCTCAGATACGCAGTATTTT. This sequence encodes CASSLDRQVTLFSDTQYF.

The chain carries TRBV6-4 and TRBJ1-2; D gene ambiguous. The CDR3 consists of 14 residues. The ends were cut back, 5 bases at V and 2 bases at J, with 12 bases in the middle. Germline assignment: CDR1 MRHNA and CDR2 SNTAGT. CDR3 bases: TGTGCCAGCAGTCCCCTGGTCGGAAACTATGGCTACACCTTC. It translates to CASSPLVGNYGYTF.

The DNA for the CDR3 is TGTGCCAGCAGCCCGACTAGCGGGGTGATAGATACGCAGTATTTT. This encodes CASSPTSGVIDTQYF. The chain has TRBV5-6 and TRBJ2-3; 11 bases are a match to TRBD2. J was trimmed by 5 bases and V by 4 bases; bases with no gene match: 6. Germline V gives CDR1 SGHDT, CDR2 YYEEEE. The CDR3 extends over 15 amino acids.

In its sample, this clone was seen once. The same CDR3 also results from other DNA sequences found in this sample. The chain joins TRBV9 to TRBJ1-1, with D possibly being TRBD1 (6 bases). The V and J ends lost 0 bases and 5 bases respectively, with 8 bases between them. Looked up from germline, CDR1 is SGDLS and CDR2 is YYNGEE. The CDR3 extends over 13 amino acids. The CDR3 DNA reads TGTGCCAGCAGCGTAGCCAGGGGTACTGAAGCTTTCTTT. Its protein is CASSVARGTEAFF.

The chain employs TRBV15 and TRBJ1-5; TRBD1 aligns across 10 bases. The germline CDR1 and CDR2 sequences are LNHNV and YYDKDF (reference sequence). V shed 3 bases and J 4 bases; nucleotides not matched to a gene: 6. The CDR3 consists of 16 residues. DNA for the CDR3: TGTGCCACCAGCAGGGGCGGGACAGGGGAGAATCAGCCCCAGCATTTT. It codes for CATSRGGTGENQPQHF. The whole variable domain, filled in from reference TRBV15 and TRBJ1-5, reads DAMVIQNPRYQVTQFGKPVTLSCSQTLNHNVMYWYQQKSSQAPKLLFHYYDKDFNNEADTPDNFQSRRPNTSFCFLDIRSPGLGDTAMYLCATSRGGTGENQPQHFGDGTRLSIL.

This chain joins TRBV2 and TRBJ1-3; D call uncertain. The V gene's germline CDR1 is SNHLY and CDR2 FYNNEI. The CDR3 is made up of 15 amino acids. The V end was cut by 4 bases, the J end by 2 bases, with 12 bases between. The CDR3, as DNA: TGTGCCAGCAGTGGGGGAGGAATGGCTGGAAACACCATATATTTT. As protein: CASSGGGMAGNTIYF.

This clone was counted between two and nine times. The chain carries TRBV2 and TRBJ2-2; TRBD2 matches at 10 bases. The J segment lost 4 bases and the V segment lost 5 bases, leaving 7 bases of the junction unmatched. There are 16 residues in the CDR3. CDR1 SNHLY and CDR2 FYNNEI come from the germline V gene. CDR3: CASSFLAGDGTGELFF. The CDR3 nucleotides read TGTGCCAGCAGTTTTCTAGCGGGAGATGGCACCGGGGAGCTGTTTTTT.

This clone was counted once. In nucleotides, the CDR3 is TGTGCCTGGAGGAGAAGGATGGGGTCTTTTGATAATTCACCCCTCCACTTT. Amino acid sequence: CAWRRRMGSFDNSPLHF. This chain connects TRBV30 to TRBJ1-6; D is ambiguous. This CDR3 comprises 17 residues. V was trimmed by 3 bases and J by 5 bases, leaving 20 bases between them. Germline V CDR1 and CDR2: GTSNPN, SVGIG (reference sequence). Variable domain in full (rest from reference TRBV30 and TRBJ1-6): SQTIHQWPATLVQPVGSPLSLECTVEGTSNPNLYWYRQAAGRGLQLLFYSVGIGQISSEVPQNLSASRPQDRQFILSSKKLLLSDSGFYLCAWRRRMGSFDNSPLHFGNGTRLTVT.

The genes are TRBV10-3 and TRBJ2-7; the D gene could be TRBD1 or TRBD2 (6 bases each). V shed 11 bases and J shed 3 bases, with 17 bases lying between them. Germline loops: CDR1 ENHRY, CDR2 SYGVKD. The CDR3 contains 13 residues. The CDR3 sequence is CAAQTGRDYEQYF. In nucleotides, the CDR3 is TGTGCCGCCCAAACAGGGCGGGACTACGAGCAGTACTTC.

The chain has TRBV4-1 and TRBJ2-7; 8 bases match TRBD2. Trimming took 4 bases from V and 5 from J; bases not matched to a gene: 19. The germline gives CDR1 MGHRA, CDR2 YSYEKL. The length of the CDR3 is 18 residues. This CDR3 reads CASSPYGLGGGYPNEQYF. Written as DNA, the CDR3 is TGCGCCAGCAGCCCCTATGGATTGGGCGGGGGGTACCCCAACGAGCAGTACTTC.

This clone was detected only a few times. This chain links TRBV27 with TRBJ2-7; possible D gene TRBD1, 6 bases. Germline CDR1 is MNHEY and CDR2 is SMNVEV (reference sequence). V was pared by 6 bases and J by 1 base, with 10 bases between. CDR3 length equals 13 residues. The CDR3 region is CASSLGTSYEQYF. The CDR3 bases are TGTGCCAGCAGCCTCGGGACATCCTACGAGCAGTACTTC.

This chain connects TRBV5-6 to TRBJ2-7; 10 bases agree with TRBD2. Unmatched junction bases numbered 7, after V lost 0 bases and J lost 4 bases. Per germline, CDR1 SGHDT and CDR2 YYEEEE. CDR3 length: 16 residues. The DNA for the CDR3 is TGTGCCAGCAGCTTGGCGGGAGCGGGGGGGCTGTACGAGCAGTACTTC. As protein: CASSLAGAGGLYEQYF.

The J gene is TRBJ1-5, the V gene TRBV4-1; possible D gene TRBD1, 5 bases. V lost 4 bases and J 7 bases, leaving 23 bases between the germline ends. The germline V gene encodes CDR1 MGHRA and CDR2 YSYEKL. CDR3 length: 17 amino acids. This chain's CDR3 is CASSPLLLSRERQPQHF. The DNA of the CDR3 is TGCGCCAGCAGCCCGCTCCTCCTAAGCAGGGAAAGGCAGCCCCAGCATTTT.

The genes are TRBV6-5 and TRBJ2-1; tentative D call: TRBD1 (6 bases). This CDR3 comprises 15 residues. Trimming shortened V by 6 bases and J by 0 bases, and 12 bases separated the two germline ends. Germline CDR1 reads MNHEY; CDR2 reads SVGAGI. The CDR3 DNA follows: TGTGCCAGCAGACTCGGACAGAGCTCCTACAATGAGCAGTTCTTC. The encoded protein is CASRLGQSSYNEQFF.

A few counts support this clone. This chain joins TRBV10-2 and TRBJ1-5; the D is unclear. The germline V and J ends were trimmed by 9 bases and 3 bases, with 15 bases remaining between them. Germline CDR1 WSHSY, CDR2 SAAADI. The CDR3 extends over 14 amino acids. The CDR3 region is CASAPGFPNQPQHF. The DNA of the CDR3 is TGCGCCAGTGCCCCTGGGTTCCCCAATCAGCCCCAGCATTTT.

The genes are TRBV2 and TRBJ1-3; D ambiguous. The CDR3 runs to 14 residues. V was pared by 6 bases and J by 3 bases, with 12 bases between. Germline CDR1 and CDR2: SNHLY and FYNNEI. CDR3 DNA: TGTGCCAGCAGGCCCGGCGGGAGTGGAAACACCATATATTTT. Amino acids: CASRPGGSGNTIYF.

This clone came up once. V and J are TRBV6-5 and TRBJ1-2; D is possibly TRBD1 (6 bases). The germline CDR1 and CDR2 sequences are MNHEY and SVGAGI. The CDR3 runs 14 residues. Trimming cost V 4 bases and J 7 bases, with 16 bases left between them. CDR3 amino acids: CASSSYTGRGGYTF. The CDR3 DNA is TGTGCCAGCAGTTCATATACAGGGAGAGGTGGCTACACCTTC.

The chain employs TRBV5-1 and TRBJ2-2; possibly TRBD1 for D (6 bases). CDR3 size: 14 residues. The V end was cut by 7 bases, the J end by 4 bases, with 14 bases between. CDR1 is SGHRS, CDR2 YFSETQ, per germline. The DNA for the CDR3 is TGCGCCAGCGGTCGGACAGCCTCCACCGGGGAGCTGTTTTTT. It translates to CASGRTASTGELFF.

CDR3 in amino acids: CASSRLRDSNYGYTF. The DNA of the CDR3 is TGTGCCAGCAGCAGACTCCGGGACAGTAACTATGGCTACACCTTC. The chain has TRBV7-2 and TRBJ1-2; TRBD1 matches 7 bases. CDR1 and CDR2 (germline): SGHTA, FQGNSA. The trim removed 5 bases at V and 1 base at J, leaving 7 bases unmatched. This CDR3 is 15 amino acids long. The full variable domain, completed using reference TRBV7-2 and TRBJ1-2, is GAGVSQSPSNKVTEKGKDVELRCDPISGHTALYWYRQSLGQGLEFLIYFQGNSAPDKSGLPSDRFSAERTGGSVSTLTIQRTQQEDSAVYLCASSRLRDSNYGYTFGSGTRLTVV.